This T cell receptor (beta chain) was identified during a study of blood T cell repertoires in COVID-19 (dated by TCRdb to 2019 to 2021). With respect to the entire study: Samples from collaborators originated in the United States, Italy and Spain and spanned both the acute and convalescent phases of COVID-19. The prospective study material was composed of cDNA or gDNA derived from T cells, B-cell-depleted T cells, or PBMCs. Subjects who had been exposed to COVID-19, were actively infected with it, or had recovered from it provided the deeply sampled blood TCRbeta repertoires that made up the dataset. A freely available public database, intended as a resource for researchers studying the immune response to SARS-CoV-2, is where the repertoires were released. Samples came from the ongoing ImmuneRACE study (first 160 participants) plus 1,254 subjects from 6 global collaborators. Nearly every sample came with metadata listing a de-identified subject ID, COVID-19 status, age in years and sex. Where HLA class I and class II types were available, the types were taken from metadata supplied by the sample provider, not from assay-based typing. The paper's findings and limits, for the study overall: The quantity of clinical and demographic metadata differed by source and by participant and was supplied without curation.

The immunoSEQ Assay, a bias-controlled multiplex PCR, was used to amplify TCRbeta CDR3 regions from genomic DNA. As for the original processing: Within the assay, amplification of reference gene primers was used to estimate how many nucleated cells each sample contained. To quantify the absolute abundance of each unique TCRbeta CDR3 rearrangement, sequence reads were collapsed and filtered. For each sample, productive Simpson clonality was calculated as the square root of Simpson's diversity index across productive rearrangements. TCRdb provides this immuneACCESS table in a form limited to in-frame rearrangements. Some clones are lacking; in checked studies, under half of them reflect an unresolved V gene, and why the rest are absent is not known. From that table come the V and J calls and clone size; the DNA was used to work out D and trimming. This sample holds about 200,000 clones; around 87% were observed only once. The ten largest account for around 2% of the sample.

The germline V gene specifies SGDLS as CDR1 and YYNGEE as CDR2. V gives up 0 bases and J gives up 8 bases, and the segment between their germline ends measures 11 bases. The CDR3 runs 14 residues from the cysteine to the phenylalanine. Only the CDR3 region is kept as DNA, spanning 42 bases read in frame from base 1. Of note for this clone: Its antigen has not been determined. Base qualities are not recorded, but no much larger clone differs from it by a single base.

Enrolling through a virtual design, the prospective study's participants ranged in age from roughly 18 to 100 years and lived across some 22 United States geographic areas. In the prospective study, cohorts were assigned on the basis of participant-reported clinical history obtained from a screening survey and a study questionnaire. Recovered participants in ImmuneRACE Cohort 3 were defined as having two consecutive negative NP/OP PCR tests, clearance from a healthcare professional, or resolution of symptoms. Each participant in the prospective study had whole blood, serum and a nasopharyngeal or oropharyngeal swab collected by mobile phlebotomists. Additional blood draws and questionnaires over an approximately two-month period could optionally be provided by prospective study participants. Before DNA extraction, blood samples from the prospective study were shipped at room temperature or frozen.

The rearranged chain carries TRBV9 and TRBJ2-2; the D segment could be TRBD2, given 5 matching bases. The specimen was PBMCs or T cells enriched from blood (not recorded which). The receptor was derived from a young woman who had recovered from COVID-19. At the DNA level, the sequence is TGTGCCAGCAGCGTAGGTGGGGAGTCGGGGGAGCTGTTTTTT. Its protein is CASSVGGESGELFF.